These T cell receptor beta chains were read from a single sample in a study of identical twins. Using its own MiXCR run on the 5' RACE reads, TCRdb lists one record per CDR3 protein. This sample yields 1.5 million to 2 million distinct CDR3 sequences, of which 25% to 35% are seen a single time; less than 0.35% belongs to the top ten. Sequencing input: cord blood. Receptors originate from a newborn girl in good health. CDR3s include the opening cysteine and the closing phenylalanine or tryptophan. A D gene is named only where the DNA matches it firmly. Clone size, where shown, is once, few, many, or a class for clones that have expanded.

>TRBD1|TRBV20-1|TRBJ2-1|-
CSAPEPGTGGHEQFF
TGCAGTGCTCCGGAACCCGGGACAGGGGGCCATGAGCAGTTCTTC
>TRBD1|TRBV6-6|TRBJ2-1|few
CASSLRDRVKFF
TGTGCCAGCAGTTTACGGGACAGGGTCAAGTTCTTC
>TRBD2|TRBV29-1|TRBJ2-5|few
CSARLAGPQETQYF
TGCAGCGCCAGACTAGCGGGCCCCCAAGAGACCCAGTACTTC
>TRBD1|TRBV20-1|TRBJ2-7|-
CSARTGTVYEQYF
TGCAGTGCTAGAACCGGGACAGTCTACGAGCAGTACTTC
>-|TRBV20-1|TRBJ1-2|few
CSARDREVGRYYGYTF
TGCAGTGCTAGAGACAGGGAGGTGGGAAGGTACTATGGCTACACCTTC
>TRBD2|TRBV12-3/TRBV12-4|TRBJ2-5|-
CASRAGTSGNRETQYF
TGTGCCAGCAGGGCCGGGACTAGCGGGAATAGAGAGACCCAGTACTTC
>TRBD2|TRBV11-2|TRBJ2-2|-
CASSLWVAGVTGELFF
TGTGCCAGCAGCTTATGGGTAGCGGGAGTCACCGGGGAGCTGTTTTTT
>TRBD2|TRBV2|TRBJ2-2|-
CASSSLAGRTGELFF
TGTGCCAGCAGCTCGCTAGCGGGGAGGACCGGGGAGCTGTTTTTT
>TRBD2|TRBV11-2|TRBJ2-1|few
CASRLAGRSVNEQFF
TGTGCCAGCAGACTAGCGGGTAGATCCGTCAATGAGCAGTTCTTC
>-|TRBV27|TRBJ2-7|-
CASSLKGPLYNEQYF
TGTGCCAGCAGTTTAAAAGGACCTCTATACAATGAGCAGTACTTC
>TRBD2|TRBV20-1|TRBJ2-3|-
CSARARRGGRVTQYF
TGCAGTGCTAGAGCGCGACGGGGGGGCCGGGTTACGCAGTATTTT
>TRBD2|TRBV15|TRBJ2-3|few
CATSSGLAGRTDTQYF
TGTGCCACCAGCAGCGGGCTAGCGGGACGCACAGATACGCAGTATTTT
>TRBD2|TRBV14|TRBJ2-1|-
CASSPSGTLYNEQFF
TGTGCCAGCAGCCCTAGCGGGACCCTCTACAATGAGCAGTTCTTC
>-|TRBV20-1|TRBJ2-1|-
CSASLLAGRDYNEQFF
TGCAGTGCTAGTCTTCTTGCGGGGCGGGACTACAATGAGCAGTTCTTC
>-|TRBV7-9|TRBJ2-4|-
CASSQQQAIQYF
TGTGCCAGCAGCCAACAGCAGGCCATTCAGTACTTC
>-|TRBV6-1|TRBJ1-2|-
CASGNGNYGYTF
TGTGCCAGCGGCAACGGGAACTATGGCTACACCTTC
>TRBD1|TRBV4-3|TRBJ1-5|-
CASSQGAWTGLNNQPQHF
TGCGCCAGCAGCCAAGGGGCCTGGACAGGGTTAAACAATCAGCCCCAGCATTTT
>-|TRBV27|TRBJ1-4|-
CASSPQAYGMSEKLFF
TGTGCCAGCAGTCCCCAAGCCTATGGAATGAGCGAAAAACTGTTTTTT
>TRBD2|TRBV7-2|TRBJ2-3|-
CASSRLAGGNTQYF
TGTGCCAGCAGCCGACTAGCGGGGGGGAATACGCAGTATTTT
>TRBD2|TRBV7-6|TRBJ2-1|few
CASSLAGWRGGYNEQFF
TGTGCCAGCAGCTTAGCGGGGTGGCGGGGGGGCTACAATGAGCAGTTCTTC
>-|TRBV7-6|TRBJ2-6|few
CASSFRPRTVPSGANVLTF
TGTGCCAGCAGCTTCCGTCCGCGGACAGTTCCCTCTGGGGCCAACGTCCTGACTTTC
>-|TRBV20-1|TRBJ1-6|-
CSAPWGSPLHF
TGCAGTGCTCCGTGGGGTTCACCCCTCCACTTT
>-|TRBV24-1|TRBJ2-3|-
CATSDGGAGDTQYF
TGTGCCACCAGTGATGGAGGGGCGGGAGATACGCAGTATTTT
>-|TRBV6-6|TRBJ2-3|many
CASSTRTTDTQYF
TGTGCCAGCAGTACCCGAACAACAGATACGCAGTATTTT
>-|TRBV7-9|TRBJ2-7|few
CASRPFEGGEQYF
TGTGCCAGCAGACCATTCGAAGGAGGCGAGCAGTACTTC
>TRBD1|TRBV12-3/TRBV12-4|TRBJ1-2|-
CASSLIPTGRYGYTF
TGTGCCAGCAGTTTAATTCCGACAGGGAGGTATGGCTACACCTTC
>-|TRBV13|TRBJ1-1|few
CASSILIQGTEAFF
TGTGCCAGCAGCATCCTAATTCAGGGCACTGAAGCTTTCTTT
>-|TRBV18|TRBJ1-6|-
CASSPDNSSPLHF
TGTGCCAGCTCACCTGATAATAGTTCACCCCTCCACTTT
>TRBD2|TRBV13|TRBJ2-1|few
CASSRRNSGVLSNNEQFF
TGTGCCAGCAGCCGACGCAATAGCGGGGTGCTGTCTAACAATGAGCAGTTCTTC
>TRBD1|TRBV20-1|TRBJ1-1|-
CSASGAPTGGGTEAFF
TGCAGTGCTAGCGGCGCCCCGACAGGGGGAGGAACTGAAGCTTTCTTT
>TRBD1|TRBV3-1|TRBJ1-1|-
CAGSPLDRGWGTEAFF
TGTGCCGGCAGCCCCTTGGACAGGGGATGGGGCACTGAAGCTTTCTTT
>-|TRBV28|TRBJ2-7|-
CASRRGLGSYEQYF
TGTGCCAGCAGGAGGGGGTTGGGCTCCTACGAGCAGTACTTC
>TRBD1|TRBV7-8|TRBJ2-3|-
CASSLRGTGLDTQYF
TGTGCCAGCAGCTTAAGAGGGACAGGCCTAGATACGCAGTATTTT
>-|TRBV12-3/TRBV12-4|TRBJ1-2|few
CASSPRQAVRDYGYTF
TGTGCCAGCAGTCCCCGACAGGCCGTTAGGGACTATGGCTACACCTTC
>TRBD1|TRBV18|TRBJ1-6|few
CASSPKTGTYNSPLHF
TGTGCCAGCTCACCAAAGACAGGGACCTATAATTCACCCCTCCACTTT
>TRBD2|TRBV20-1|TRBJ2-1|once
CSASAASGRANEQFF
TGCAGTGCTAGCGCTGCTAGCGGGAGGGCCAATGAGCAGTTCTTC
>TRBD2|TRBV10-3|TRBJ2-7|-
CAISPGLAGTRTYEQYF
TGTGCCATCAGCCCGGGACTAGCGGGAACAAGGACCTACGAGCAGTACTTC
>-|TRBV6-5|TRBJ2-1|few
CASKGGNYNEQFF
TGTGCCAGCAAGGGGGGGAACTACAATGAGCAGTTCTTC
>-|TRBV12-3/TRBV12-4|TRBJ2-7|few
CASSLDRVGRNYEQYF
TGTGCCAGCAGTTTAGATCGGGTAGGACGGAACTACGAGCAGTACTTC
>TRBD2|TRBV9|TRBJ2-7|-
CASSRRTSGDEQYF
TGTGCCAGCAGCAGACGGACTAGCGGGGACGAGCAGTACTTC
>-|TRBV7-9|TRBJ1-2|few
CASSLDTGRVPGYTF
TGTGCCAGCAGCTTGGACACAGGGAGGGTTCCCGGCTACACCTTC